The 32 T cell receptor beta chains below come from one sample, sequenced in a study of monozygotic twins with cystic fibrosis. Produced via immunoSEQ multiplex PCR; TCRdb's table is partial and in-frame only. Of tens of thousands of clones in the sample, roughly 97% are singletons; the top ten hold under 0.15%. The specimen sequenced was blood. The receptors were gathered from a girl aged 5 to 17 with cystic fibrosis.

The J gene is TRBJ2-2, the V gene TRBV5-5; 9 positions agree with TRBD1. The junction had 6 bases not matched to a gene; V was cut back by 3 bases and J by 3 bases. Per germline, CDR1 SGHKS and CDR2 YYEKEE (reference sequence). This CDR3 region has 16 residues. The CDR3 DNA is TGTGCCAGCAGCTCGCCCGGGACAGGGTACACCGGGGAGCTGTTTTTT. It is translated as CASSSPGTGYTGELFF. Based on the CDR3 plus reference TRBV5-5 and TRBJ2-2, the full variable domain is DAGVTQSPTHLIKTRGQQVTLRCSPISGHKSVSWYQQVLGQGPQFIFQYYEKEERGRGNFPDRFSARQFPNYSSELNVNALLLGDSALYLCASSSPGTGYTGELFFGEGSRLTVL.

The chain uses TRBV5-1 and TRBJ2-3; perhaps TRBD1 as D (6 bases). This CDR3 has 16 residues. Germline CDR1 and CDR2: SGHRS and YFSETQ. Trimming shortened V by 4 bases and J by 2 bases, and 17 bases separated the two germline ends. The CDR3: CASSVSGTTLTDTQYF. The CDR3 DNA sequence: TGCGCCAGCAGCGTCAGTGGGACAACCCTCACAGATACGCAGTATTTT.

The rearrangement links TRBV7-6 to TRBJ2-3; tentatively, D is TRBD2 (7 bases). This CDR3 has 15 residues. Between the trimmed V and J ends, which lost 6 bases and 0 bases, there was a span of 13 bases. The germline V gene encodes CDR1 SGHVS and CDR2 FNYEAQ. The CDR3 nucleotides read TGTGCCAGCAGTTCGGAGGGGGGGAGCACAGATACGCAGTATTTT. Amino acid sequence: CASSSEGGSTDTQYF.

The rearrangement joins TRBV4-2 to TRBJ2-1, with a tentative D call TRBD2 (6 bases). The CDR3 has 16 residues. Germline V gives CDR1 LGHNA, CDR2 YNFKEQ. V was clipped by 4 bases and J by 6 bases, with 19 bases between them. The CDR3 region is CASSLTERVGVNEQFF. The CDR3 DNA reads TGTGCCAGCAGCCTGACAGAGCGGGTGGGGGTCAATGAGCAGTTCTTC.

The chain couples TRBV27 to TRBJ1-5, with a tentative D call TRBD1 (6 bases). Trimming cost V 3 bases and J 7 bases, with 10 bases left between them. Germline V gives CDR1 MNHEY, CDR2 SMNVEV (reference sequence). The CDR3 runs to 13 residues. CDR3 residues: CASSFLRGQPQHF. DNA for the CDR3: TGTGCCAGCAGTTTCCTGAGGGGGCAGCCCCAGCATTTT.

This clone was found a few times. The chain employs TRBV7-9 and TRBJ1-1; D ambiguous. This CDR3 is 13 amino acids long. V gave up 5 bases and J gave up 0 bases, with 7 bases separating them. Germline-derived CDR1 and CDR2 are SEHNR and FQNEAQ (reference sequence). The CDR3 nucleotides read TGTGCCAGCAGCCCTTTCCTGAACACTGAAGCTTTCTTT. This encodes CASSPFLNTEAFF.

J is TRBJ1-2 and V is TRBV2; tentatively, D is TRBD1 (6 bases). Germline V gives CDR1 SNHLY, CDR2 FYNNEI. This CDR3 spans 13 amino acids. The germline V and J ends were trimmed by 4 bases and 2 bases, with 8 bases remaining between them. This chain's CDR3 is CASSGTVNYGYTF. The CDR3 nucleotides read TGTGCCAGCAGTGGGACAGTAAACTATGGCTACACCTTC.

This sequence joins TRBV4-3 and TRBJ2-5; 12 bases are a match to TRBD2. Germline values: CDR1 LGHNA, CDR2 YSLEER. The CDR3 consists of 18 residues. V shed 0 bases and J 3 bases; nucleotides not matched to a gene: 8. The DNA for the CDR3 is TGCGCCAGCAGCCAAGACCCCCGCGCTAGCGGGAGGGAAGAGACCCAGTACTTC. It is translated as CASSQDPRASGREETQYF.

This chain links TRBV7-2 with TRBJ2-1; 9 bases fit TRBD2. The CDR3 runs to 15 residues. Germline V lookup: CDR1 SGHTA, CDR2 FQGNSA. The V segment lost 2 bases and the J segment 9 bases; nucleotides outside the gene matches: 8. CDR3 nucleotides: TGTGCCAGCAGCTTACCGCTAGCGGGATTGGGTGAGCAGTTCTTC. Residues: CASSLPLAGLGEQFF.

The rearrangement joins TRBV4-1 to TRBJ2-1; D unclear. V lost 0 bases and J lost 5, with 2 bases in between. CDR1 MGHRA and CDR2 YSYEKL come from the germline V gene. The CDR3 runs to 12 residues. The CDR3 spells CASSQDDNEQFF. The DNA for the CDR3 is TGCGCCAGCAGCCAAGATGACAATGAGCAGTTCTTC.

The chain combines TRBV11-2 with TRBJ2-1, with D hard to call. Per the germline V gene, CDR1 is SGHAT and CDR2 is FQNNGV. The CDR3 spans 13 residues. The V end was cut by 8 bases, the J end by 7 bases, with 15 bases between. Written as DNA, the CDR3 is TGTGCCAGCCGAAACCCCCCAAGTAATGAGCAGTTCTTC. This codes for CASRNPPSNEQFF.

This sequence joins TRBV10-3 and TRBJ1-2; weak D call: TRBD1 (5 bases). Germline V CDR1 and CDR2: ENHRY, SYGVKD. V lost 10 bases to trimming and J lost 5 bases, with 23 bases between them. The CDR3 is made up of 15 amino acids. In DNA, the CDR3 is TGTGCCAACTCCCCAGGGAGGGACCTAAGTTATGGCTACACCTTC. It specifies CANSPGRDLSYGYTF.

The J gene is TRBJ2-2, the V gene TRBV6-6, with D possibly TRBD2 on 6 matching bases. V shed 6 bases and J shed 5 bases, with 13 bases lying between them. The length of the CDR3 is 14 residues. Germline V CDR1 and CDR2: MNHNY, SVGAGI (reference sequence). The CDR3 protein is CASRPLAYTGELFF. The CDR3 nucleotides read TGTGCCAGCAGGCCGCTAGCGTATACCGGGGAGCTGTTTTTT.

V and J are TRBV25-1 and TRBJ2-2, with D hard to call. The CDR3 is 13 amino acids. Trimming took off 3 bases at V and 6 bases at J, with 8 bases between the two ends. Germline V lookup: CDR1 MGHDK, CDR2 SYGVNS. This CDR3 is CASSDYIPGELFF. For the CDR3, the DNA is TGTGCCAGCAGTGACTACATCCCCGGGGAGCTGTTTTTT.

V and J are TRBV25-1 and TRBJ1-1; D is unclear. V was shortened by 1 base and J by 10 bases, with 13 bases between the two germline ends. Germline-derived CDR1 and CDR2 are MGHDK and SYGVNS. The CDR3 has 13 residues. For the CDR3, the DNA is TGTGCCAGCAGTGAATTTGACGAGCGTCCAGCTTTCTTT. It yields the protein CASSEFDERPAFF. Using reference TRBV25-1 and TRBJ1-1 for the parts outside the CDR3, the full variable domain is EADIYQTPRYLVIGTGKKITLECSQTMGHDKMYWYQQDPGMELHLIHYSYGVNSTEKGDLSSESTVSRIRTEHFPLTLESARPSHTSQYLCASSEFDERPAFFGQGTRLTVV.

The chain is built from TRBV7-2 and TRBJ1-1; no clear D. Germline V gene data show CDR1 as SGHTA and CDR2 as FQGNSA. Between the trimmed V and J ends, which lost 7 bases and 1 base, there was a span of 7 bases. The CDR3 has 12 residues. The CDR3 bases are TGTGCCAGCAAGGGTGGGAACACTGAAGCTTTCTTT. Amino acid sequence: CASKGGNTEAFF.

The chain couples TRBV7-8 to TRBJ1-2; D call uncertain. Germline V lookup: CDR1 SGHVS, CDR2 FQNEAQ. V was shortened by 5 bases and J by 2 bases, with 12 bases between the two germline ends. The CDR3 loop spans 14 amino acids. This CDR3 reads CASSPTRVNYGYTF. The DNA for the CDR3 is TGTGCCAGCAGCCCTACTAGGGTAAACTATGGCTACACCTTC.

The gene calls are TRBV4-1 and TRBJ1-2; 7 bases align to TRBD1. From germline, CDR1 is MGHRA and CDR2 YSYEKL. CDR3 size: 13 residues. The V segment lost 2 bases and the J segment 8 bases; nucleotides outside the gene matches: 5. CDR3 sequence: CASSQRQGSGYTF. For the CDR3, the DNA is TGCGCCAGCAGCCAACGACAGGGAAGCGGCTACACCTTC.

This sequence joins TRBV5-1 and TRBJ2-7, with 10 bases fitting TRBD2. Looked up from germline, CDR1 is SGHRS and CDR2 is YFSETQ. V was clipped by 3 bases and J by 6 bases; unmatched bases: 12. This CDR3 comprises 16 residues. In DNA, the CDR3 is TGCGCCAGCAGCTCAAACGTAGCGGGAGGTACGGGCGAGCAGTACTTC. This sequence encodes CASSSNVAGGTGEQYF.

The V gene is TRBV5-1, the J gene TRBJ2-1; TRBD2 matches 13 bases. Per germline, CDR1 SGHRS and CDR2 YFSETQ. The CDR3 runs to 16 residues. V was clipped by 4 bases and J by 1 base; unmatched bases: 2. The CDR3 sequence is CASSMGLAGSYNEQFF. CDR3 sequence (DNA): TGCGCCAGCAGCATGGGACTAGCGGGGTCCTACAATGAGCAGTTCTTC.

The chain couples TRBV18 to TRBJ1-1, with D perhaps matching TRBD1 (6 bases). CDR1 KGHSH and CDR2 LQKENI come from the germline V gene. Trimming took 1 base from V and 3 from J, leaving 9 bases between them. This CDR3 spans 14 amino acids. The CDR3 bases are TGTGCCAGCTCACCACGCAGGGGCCACACTGAAGCTTTCTTT. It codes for CASSPRRGHTEAFF.

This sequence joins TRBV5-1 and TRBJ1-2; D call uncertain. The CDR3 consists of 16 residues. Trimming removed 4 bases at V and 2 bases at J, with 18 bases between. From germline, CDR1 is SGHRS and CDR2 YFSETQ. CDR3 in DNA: TGCGCCAGCAGCCCCTCACGGGCAGATATAAACTATGGCTACACCTTC. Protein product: CASSPSRADINYGYTF.

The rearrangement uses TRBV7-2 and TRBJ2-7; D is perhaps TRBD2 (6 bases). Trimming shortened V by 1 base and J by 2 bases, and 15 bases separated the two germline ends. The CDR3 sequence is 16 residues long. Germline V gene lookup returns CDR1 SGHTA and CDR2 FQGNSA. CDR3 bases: TGTGCCAGCAGCTTAGTACTGGCGGGACCCGCCTACGAGCAGTACGTC. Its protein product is CASSLVLAGPAYEQYV.

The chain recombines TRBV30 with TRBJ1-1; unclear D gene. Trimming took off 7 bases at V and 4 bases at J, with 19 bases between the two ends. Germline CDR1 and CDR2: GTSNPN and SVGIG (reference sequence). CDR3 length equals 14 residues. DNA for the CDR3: TGTGCCTCGAAAGGTCTGGGCGGTCGCACTGAAGCTTTCTTT. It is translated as CASKGLGGRTEAFF.

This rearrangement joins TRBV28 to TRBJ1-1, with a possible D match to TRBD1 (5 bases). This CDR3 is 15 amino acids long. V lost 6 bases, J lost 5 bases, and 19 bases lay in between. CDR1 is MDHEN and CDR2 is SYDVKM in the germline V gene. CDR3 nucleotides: TGTGCCAGCAGCGTAATAACCAGGGACTGGACTGAAGCTTTCTTT. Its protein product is CASSVITRDWTEAFF.

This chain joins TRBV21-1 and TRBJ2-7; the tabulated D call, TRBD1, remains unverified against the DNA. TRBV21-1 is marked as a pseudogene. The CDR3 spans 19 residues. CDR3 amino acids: CASSNRKKDRGRDSYEQYF. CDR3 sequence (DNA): TGTGCCAGCAGCAACCGTAAGAAAGACAGGGGCCGCGACTCCTACGAGCAGTACTTC.

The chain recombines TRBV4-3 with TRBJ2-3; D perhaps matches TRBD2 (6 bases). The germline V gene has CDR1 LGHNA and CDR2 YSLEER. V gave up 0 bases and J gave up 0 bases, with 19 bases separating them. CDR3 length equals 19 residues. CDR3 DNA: TGCGCCAGCAGCCAAGATCTCCCTATCAGCGGGTATAGCACAGATACGCAGTATTTT. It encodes CASSQDLPISGYSTDTQYF.

The CDR3 DNA follows: TGTGCCAGCAGCTTAGAATTAAGGTACGAGCAGTACTTC. Translation gives CASSLELRYEQYF. The genes are TRBV7-2 and TRBJ2-7; D gene ambiguous. The V end was cut by 1 base, the J end by 4 bases, with 8 bases between. In germline, CDR1 is SGHTA, CDR2 FQGNSA. The CDR3 is 13 residues long.

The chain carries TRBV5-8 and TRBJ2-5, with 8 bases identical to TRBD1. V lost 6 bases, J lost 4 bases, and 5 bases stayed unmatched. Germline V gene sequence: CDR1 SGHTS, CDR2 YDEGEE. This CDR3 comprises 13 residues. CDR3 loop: CASTITGGETQYF. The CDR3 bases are TGTGCCAGCACAATTACAGGGGGAGAGACCCAGTACTTC. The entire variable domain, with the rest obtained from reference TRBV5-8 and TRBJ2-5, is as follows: EAGVTQSPTHLIKTRGQQATLRCSPISGHTSVYWYQQALGLGLQFLLWYDEGEERNRGNFPPRFSGRQFPNYSSELNVNALELEDSALYLCASTITGGETQYFGPGTRLLVL.

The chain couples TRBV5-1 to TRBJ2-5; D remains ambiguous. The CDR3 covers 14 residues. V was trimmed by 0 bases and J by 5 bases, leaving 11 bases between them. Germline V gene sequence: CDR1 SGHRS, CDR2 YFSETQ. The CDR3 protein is CASSLAMMRETQYF. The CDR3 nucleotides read TGCGCCAGCAGCTTGGCCATGATGCGGGAGACCCAGTACTTC. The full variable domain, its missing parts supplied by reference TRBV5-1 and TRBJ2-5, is KAGVTQTPRYLIKTRGQQVTLSCSPISGHRSVSWYQQTPGQGLQFLFEYFSETQRNKGNFPGRFSGRQFSNSRSEMNVSTLELGDSALYLCASSLAMMRETQYFGPGTRLLVL.

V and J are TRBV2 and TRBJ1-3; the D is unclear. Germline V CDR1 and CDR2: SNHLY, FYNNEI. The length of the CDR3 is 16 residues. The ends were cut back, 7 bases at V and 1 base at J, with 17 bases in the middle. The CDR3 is CASKRGRSLSGNTIYF. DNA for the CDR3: TGTGCCAGCAAGAGAGGTCGGAGTTTATCTGGAAACACCATATATTTT. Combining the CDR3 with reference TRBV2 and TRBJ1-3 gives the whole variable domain EPEVTQTPSHQVTQMGQEVILRCVPISNHLYFYWYRQILGQKVEFLVSFYNNEISEKSEIFDDQFSVERPDGSNFTLKIRSTKLEDSAMYFCASKRGRSLSGNTIYFGEGSWLTVV.

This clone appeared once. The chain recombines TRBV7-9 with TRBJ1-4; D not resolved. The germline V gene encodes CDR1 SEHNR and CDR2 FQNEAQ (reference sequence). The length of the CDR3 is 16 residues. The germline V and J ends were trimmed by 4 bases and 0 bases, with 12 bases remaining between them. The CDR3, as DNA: TGTGCCAGCAGCTCCACAGACCGAACAACTAATGAAAAACTGTTTTTT. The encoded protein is CASSSTDRTTNEKLFF.